These 3 T cell receptor beta chains originate from one sample sequenced in a study of circulating CD8 cells and anti-PD-1 response in melanoma. Each library started from about 15 ng of total RNA using the QIAseq Immune Repertoire TCR panel. Using its own MiXCR run on the reads, TCRdb lists one record per CDR3 protein. The sample has about 680 distinct CDR3 sequences; roughly 12% are singletons. Four subsets defined by PD-1 and/or TIGIT were sorted from live CD3+CD8+TCRalphabeta+ cells. Sequencing was performed on CD8+ T cells from PBMCs, taken at baseline or after one month of anti-PD-1 therapy (not recorded which). Every receptor here comes from a human donor with melanoma.

By sample fraction, this clonotype is medium-sized (0.01 to 0.1%). The rearrangement links TRBV2 to TRBJ2-1; 8 nucleotides align to TRBD1. The CDR3 contains 18 residues. Germline CDR1 is SNHLY and CDR2 is FYNNEI. J gave up 0 bases and V 1 base, and 8 bases lay outside the gene matches. The CDR3 DNA reads as TGTGCCAGCAGTGAAGTGGCAGGGGGCACGAGCTCCTACAATGAGCAGTTCTTC. Translating gives CASSEVAGGTSSYNEQFF.

Within the sample, this clonotype is medium-sized (0.01 to 0.1%). The chain carries TRBV24-1 and TRBJ2-1, with D possibly TRBD1 on 5 matching bases. Trimming shortened V by 3 bases and J by 6 bases, and 8 bases separated the two germline ends. The CDR3 length is 13 residues. From germline, CDR1 is KGHDR and CDR2 SFDVKD. The CDR3 reads CATSDPDSNEQFF. The CDR3 bases are TGTGCCACCAGTGATCCTGACAGCAATGAGCAGTTCTTC.

By frequency in the sample, this clonotype is medium-sized. This sequence joins TRBV25-1 and TRBJ1-3; D is unclear. The CDR3 length is 13 residues. Germline V gives CDR1 MGHDK, CDR2 SYGVNS. Trimming removed 7 bases from V and 4 bases from J, with 11 bases in between. The CDR3 is CASTGVVGNTIYF. The CDR3 nucleotides read TGTGCCAGCACCGGGGTGGTGGGAAACACCATATATTTT.